This T cell receptor beta chain was recovered during a study of CD8 T cells in ankylosing spondylitis. In regard to this clonotype: Its antigen is undetermined.

CDR3 length: 14 amino acids. V lost 5 bases to trimming and J lost 1 base, with 11 bases between them. Germline loops: CDR1 SEHNR, CDR2 FQNEAQ (reference sequence). TCRdb reprocessed the 5' RACE reads with MiXCR, giving one entry per CDR3 protein. The sample carries about 110,000 distinct CDR3 sequences, about 24% recorded once. Study-wide findings and caveats: The authors found the disease-linked clones to be CD8+ and relatively rare in peripheral blood. Reportedly, significant enrichment of disease-linked clones occurred in matched ankylosing spondylitis synovial fluid. The study identified a TCR beta motif of seven or eight highly homologous variants that appeared characteristic of ankylosing spondylitis blood. Some motif variants were previously reported in reactive arthritis synovial fluid and blood.

Sequencing was done on a sample of synovial fluid, either unsorted or a sorted T cell fraction (not recorded which). This chain uses TRBV7-9 with TRBJ1-1; D is ambiguous. The TCR originated in a male donor with ankylosing spondylitis. CDR3 sequence reads: CASSNIIQNTEAFF. The CDR3 DNA is TGTGCCAGCAGCAATATTATTCAGAACACTGAAGCTTTCTTT.